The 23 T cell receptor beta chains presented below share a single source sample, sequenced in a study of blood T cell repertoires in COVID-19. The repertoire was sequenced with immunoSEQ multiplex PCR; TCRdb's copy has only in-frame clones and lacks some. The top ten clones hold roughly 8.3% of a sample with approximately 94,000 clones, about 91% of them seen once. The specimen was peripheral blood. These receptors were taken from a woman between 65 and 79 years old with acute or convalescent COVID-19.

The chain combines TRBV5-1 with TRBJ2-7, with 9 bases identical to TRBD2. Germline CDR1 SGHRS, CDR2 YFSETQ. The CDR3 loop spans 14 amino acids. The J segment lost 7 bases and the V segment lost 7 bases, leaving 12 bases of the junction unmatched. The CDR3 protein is CASRRAGGPREQYF. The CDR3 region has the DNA TGCGCCAGCCGAAGGGCGGGAGGGCCTCGGGAGCAGTACTTC.

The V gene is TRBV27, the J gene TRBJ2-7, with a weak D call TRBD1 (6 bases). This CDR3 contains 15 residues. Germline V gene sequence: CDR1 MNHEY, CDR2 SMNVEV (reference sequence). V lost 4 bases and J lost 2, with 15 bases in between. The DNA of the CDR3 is TGTGCCAGCAGTTCGGACAGATTCGCTCCCTACGAGCAGTACTTC. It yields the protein CASSSDRFAPYEQYF.

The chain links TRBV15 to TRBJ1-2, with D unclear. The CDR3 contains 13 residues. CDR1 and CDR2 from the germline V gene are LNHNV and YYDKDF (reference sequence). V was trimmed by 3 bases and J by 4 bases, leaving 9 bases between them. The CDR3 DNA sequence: TGTGCCACCAGCAGTGGGCAGATCTATGGCTACACCTTC. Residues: CATSSGQIYGYTF.

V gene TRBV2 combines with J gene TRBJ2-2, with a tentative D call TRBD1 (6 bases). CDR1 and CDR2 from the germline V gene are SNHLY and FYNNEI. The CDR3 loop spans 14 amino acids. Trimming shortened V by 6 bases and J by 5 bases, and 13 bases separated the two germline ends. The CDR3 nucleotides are TGTGCCAGCAGCGACACAACAGGGACCGGGGAGCTGTTTTTT. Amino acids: CASSDTTGTGELFF.

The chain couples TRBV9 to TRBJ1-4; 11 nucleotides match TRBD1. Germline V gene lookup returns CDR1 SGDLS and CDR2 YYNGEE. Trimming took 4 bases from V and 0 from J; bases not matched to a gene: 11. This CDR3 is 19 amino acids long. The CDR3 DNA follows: TGTGCCAGCAGCAAACGACGGACAGGGGGCGAATCAACTAATGAAAAACTGTTTTTT. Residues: CASSKRRTGGESTNEKLFF.

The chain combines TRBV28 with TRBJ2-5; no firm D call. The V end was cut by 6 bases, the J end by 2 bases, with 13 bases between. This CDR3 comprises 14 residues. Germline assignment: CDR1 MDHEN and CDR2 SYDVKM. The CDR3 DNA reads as TGTGCCAGCAGCATCGACACAGAACAAGAGACCCAGTACTTC. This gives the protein CASSIDTEQETQYF. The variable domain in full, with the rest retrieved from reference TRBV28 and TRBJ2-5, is DVKVTQSSRYLVKRTGEKVFLECVQDMDHENMFWYRQDPGLGLRLIYFSYDVKMKEKGDIPEGYSVSREKKERFSLILESASTNQTSMYLCASSIDTEQETQYFGPGTRLLVL.

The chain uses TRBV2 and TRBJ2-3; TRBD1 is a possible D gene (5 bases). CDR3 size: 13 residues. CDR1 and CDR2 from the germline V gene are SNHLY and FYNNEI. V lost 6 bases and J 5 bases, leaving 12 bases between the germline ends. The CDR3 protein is CASSDRNGDTQYF. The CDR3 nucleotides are TGTGCCAGCAGCGACAGAAACGGAGATACGCAGTATTTT.

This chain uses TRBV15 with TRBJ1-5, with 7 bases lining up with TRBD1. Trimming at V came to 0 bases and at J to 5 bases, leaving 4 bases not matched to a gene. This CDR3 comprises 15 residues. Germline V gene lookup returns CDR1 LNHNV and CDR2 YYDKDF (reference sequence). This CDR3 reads CATSRDQQGDQPQHF. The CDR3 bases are TGTGCCACCAGCAGAGATCAGCAGGGGGATCAGCCCCAGCATTTT.

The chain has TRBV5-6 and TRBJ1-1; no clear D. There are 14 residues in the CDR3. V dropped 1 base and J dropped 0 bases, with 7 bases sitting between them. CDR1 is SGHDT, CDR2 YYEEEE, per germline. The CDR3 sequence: CASSLRRLNTEAFF. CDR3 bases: TGTGCCAGCAGCTTGCGGAGACTGAACACTGAAGCTTTCTTT.

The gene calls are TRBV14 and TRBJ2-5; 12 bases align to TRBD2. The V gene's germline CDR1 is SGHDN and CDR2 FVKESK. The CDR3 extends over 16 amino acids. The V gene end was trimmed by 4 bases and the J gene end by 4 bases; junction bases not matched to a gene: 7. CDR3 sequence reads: CASSPRLAGASETQYF. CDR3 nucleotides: TGTGCCAGCAGCCCTAGACTAGCGGGAGCTTCAGAGACCCAGTACTTC.

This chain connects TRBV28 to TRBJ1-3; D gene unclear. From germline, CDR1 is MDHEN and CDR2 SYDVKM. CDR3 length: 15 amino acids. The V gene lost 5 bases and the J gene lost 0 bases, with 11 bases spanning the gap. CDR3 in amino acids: CASSLLLDSGNTIYF. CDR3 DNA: TGTGCCAGCAGTCTCCTACTTGACTCTGGAAACACCATATATTTT.

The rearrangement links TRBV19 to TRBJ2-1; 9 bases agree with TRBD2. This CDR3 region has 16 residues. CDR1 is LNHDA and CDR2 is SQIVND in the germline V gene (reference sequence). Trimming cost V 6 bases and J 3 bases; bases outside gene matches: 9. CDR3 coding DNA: TGTGCCAGTAGCCCGATAGCGGGGGTCCTCTACAATGAGCAGTTCTTC. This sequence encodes CASSPIAGVLYNEQFF.

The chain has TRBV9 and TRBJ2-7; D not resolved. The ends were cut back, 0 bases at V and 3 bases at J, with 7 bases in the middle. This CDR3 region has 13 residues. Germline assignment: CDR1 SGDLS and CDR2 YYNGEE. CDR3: CASSVAYGYEQYF. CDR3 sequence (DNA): TGTGCCAGCAGCGTAGCGTACGGCTACGAGCAGTACTTC. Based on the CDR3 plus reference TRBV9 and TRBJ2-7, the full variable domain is DSGVTQTPKHLITATGQRVTLRCSPRSGDLSVYWYQQSLDQGLQFLIQYYNGEERAKGNILERFSAQQFPDLHSELNLSSLELGDSALYFCASSVAYGYEQYFGPGTRLTVT.

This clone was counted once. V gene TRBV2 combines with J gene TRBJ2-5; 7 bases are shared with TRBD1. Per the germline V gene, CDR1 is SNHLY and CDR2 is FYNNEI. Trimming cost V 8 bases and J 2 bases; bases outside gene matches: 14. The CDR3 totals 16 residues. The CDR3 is CASRVGTAHRQETQYF. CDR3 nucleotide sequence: TGTGCCAGCCGTGTTGGGACAGCGCACCGACAAGAGACCCAGTACTTC.

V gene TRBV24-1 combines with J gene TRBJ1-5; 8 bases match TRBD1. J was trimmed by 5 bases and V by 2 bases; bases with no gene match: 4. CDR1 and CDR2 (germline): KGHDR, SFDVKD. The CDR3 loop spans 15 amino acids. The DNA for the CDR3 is TGTGCCACCAGTGATTCCAGGACAGGGCATCAGCCCCAGCATTTT. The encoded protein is CATSDSRTGHQPQHF.

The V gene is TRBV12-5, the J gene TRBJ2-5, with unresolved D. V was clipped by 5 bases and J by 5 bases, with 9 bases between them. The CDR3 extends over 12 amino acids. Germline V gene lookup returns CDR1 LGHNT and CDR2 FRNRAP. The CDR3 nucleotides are TGTGCTAGTGGTATCTCCCGTGAGACCCAGTACTTC. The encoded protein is CASGISRETQYF.

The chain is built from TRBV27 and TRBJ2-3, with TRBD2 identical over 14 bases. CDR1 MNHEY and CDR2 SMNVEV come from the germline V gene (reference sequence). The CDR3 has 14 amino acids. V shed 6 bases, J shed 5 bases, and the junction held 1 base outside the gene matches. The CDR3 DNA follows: TGTGCCAGCAGAGGGACTAGCGGGAGAGATACGCAGTATTTT. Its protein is CASRGTSGRDTQYF.

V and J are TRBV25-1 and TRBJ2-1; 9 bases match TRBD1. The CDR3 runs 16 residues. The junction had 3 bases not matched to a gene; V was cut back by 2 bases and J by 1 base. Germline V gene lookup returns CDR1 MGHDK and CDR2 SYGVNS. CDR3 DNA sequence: TGTGCCAGCAGTGAACCACAGGGGGCATCCTACAATGAGCAGTTCTTC. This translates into CASSEPQGASYNEQFF.

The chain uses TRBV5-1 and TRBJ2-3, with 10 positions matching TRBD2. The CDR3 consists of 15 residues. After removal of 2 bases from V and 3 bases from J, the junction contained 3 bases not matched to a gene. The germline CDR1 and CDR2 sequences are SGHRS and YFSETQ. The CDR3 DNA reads TGCGCCAGCAGCTTACTAGCGGGAAGTACAGATACGCAGTATTTT. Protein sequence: CASSLLAGSTDTQYF.

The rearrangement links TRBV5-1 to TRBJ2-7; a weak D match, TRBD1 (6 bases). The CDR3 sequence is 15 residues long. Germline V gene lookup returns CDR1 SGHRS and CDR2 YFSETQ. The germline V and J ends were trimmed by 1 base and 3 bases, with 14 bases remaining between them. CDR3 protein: CASSLTGSSFYEQYF. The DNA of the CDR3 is TGCGCCAGCAGCTTGACAGGGTCCTCCTTCTACGAGCAGTACTTC. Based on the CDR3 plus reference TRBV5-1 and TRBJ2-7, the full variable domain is KAGVTQTPRYLIKTRGQQVTLSCSPISGHRSVSWYQQTPGQGLQFLFEYFSETQRNKGNFPGRFSGRQFSNSRSEMNVSTLELGDSALYLCASSLTGSSFYEQYFGPGTRLTVT.

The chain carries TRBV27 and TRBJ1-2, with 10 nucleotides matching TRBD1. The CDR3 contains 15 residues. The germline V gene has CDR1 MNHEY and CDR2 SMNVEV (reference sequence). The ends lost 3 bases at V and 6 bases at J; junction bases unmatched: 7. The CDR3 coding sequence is TGTGCCAGCAGTTTTCTCGACAGGGGGCTTGATGGCTACACCTTC. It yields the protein CASSFLDRGLDGYTF.

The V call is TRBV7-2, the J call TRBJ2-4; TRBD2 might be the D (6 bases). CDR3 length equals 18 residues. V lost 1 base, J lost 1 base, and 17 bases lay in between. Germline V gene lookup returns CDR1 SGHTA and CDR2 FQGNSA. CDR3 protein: CASSLGRRERTAKNIQYF. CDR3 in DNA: TGTGCCAGCAGCTTAGGTCGGCGGGAAAGGACGGCCAAAAACATTCAGTACTTC. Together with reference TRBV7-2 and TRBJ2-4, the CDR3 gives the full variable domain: GAGVSQSPSNKVTEKGKDVELRCDPISGHTALYWYRQSLGQGLEFLIYFQGNSAPDKSGLPSDRFSAERTGGSVSTLTIQRTQQEDSAVYLCASSLGRRERTAKNIQYFGAGTRLSVL.

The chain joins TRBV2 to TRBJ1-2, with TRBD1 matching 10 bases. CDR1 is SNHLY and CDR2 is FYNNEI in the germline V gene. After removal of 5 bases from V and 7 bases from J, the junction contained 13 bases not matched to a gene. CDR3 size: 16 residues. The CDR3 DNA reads TGTGCCAGCAGTTCCCACCAGACAGGGGGCTTAGGTGGCTACACCTTC. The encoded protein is CASSSHQTGGLGGYTF.